In this sample, the clone carrying this T cell receptor beta chain is medium-sized (0.01 to 0.1%). Time point reported: sample taken at primary tumor resection. Extraction of whole RNA from tumor, nontumor lung or frozen PBMC preceded unsorted sequencing. This entry comes from a study of spatial heterogeneity in lung cancer. Overall study: Alpha-chain sequences were detected in numbers that were consistently lower than beta-chain sequences.

In the library, each TCR cDNA molecule bore its own unique molecular identifier. Each CDR3 protein gets one entry after TCRdb re-called the 5' RACE reads with MiXCR. This sample carries 4,900 or so distinct CDR3 sequences, around 5% of them seen once, and the ten largest clones take approximately 9.2%. Between the trimmed V and J ends, which lost 5 bases and 3 bases, there was a span of 17 bases. This CDR3 has 15 amino acids. Per the germline V gene, CDR1 is MNHNY and CDR2 is SVGAGI (reference sequence). Sequenced here: normal lung tissue next to the tumor, sampled at surgery. The receptor comes from a female donor with early-stage non-small cell lung cancer. This chain joins TRBV6-6 and TRBJ2-7; D gene unclear. This CDR3 reads CASSMILRPHYEQYF. The CDR3 DNA is TGTGCCAGCAGTATGATTCTAAGGCCTCACTACGAGCAGTACTTC.